What follows are 23 T cell receptor beta chains derived from one specimen sequenced in a study of T cells after yellow fever vaccination. TCRdb reprocessed the 5' RACE reads via MiXCR and lists one record per CDR3 protein. The table shows some 32,000 distinct CDR3 sequences, with 4.4% occurring only once. The material sequenced was CD8+ T cells sorted from PBMCs, taken 5 days after the yellow fever booster vaccination. These receptors were taken from a man aged 25-45 years who received the YFV17D yellow fever vaccine.

Ten or more counts support this clonotype. V is TRBV5-5 and J is TRBJ2-5; D unresolved. The CDR3 extends over 13 amino acids. Trimming left V 4 bases short and J 1 base short, with 8 bases between. Germline loops: CDR1 SGHKS, CDR2 YYEKEE (reference sequence). DNA for the CDR3: TGTGCCAGCAGCCCGGAGAGCCAAGAGACCCAGTACTTC. Translation gives CASSPESQETQYF.

This clonotype showed up many times. The rearrangement uses TRBV30 and TRBJ1-1; D unclear. In germline, CDR1 is GTSNPN, CDR2 SVGIG (reference sequence). Trimming left V 3 bases short and J 7 bases short, with 6 bases between. The CDR3 has 10 amino acids. CDR3 residues: CAWRRGEAFF. CDR3 DNA sequence: TGTGCCTGGAGACGAGGTGAAGCTTTCTTT.

This clonotype was counted at least ten times. V usage is TRBV5-4 and J usage is TRBJ2-1, with 9 bases lining up with TRBD2. J gave up 8 bases and V 0 bases, and 6 bases lay outside the gene matches. Per germline, CDR1 SGHNT and CDR2 YYREEE (reference sequence). This CDR3 region has 15 residues. The DNA of the CDR3 is TGTGCCAGCAGCTTGGGGACTAGCGACGGGGATGAGCAGTTCTTC. This codes for CASSLGTSDGDEQFF.

This clonotype was detected many times. The chain combines TRBV24-1 with TRBJ2-1; D perhaps matches TRBD2 (6 bases). Germline assignment: CDR1 KGHDR and CDR2 SFDVKD. The CDR3 consists of 14 residues. V dropped 8 bases and J dropped 6 bases, with 16 bases sitting between them. The CDR3 loop is CATKEGGISNEQFF. The CDR3 DNA reads TGTGCCACCAAGGAGGGCGGTATTAGCAATGAGCAGTTCTTC.

The table lists this clonotype with many counts. V and J are TRBV7-9 and TRBJ1-3; D not resolved. The V gene's germline CDR1 is SEHNR and CDR2 FQNEAQ (reference sequence). V lost 1 base, J lost 8 bases, and 12 bases lay in between. The CDR3 is made up of 14 amino acids. The CDR3 DNA is TGTGCCAGCAGCTTAGGAGCCGCCGAAGACACCATATATTTT. Translation gives CASSLGAAEDTIYF.

This clonotype was seen repeatedly, ten times or more. The rearrangement joins TRBV6-5 to TRBJ1-5; a possible D gene is TRBD1 (5 bases). Deletions cut 5 bases from V and 3 bases from J, with 8 bases between. This CDR3 has 13 residues. Per germline, CDR1 MNHEY and CDR2 SVGAGI. The CDR3 loop is CASSQGLNQPQHF. The CDR3 nucleotides are TGTGCCAGCAGTCAGGGTCTCAATCAGCCCCAGCATTTT.

This clonotype has a count of ten or more. This chain connects TRBV5-6 to TRBJ2-3; D gene ambiguous. Germline CDR1 is SGHDT and CDR2 is YYEEEE. The CDR3 covers 13 residues. Between the trimmed V and J ends, which lost 7 bases and 1 base, there was a span of 10 bases. The CDR3 protein is CASGPGGTDTQYF. In DNA form, the CDR3 reads TGTGCCAGCGGTCCGGGTGGCACAGATACGCAGTATTTT.

This clonotype occurred many times. This chain links TRBV7-9 with TRBJ2-1, with a tentative D call TRBD2 (6 bases). Germline lookup yields CDR1 SEHNR and CDR2 FQNEAQ (reference sequence). Trimming removed 5 bases at V and 9 bases at J, with 20 bases between. The CDR3 contains 15 residues. CDR3: CASSPGTQTPGEQFF. CDR3 nucleotides: TGTGCCAGCAGCCCCGGGACTCAAACCCCGGGTGAGCAGTTCTTC.

This clonotype showed up many times. V usage is TRBV7-9 and J usage is TRBJ1-1; no firm D call. Germline V gene lookup returns CDR1 SEHNR and CDR2 FQNEAQ (reference sequence). V was shortened by 4 bases and J by 3 bases, with 6 bases between the two germline ends. This CDR3 is 12 amino acids long. The CDR3 DNA follows: TGTGCCAGCAGCTCGGGCTACACTGAAGCTTTCTTT. It is translated as CASSSGYTEAFF.

This clonotype was found many times. The rearrangement joins TRBV25-1 to TRBJ1-1; D unclear. Trimming pared 7 bases from V and 1 base from J, leaving 4 bases between. There are 11 residues in the CDR3. Germline assignment: CDR1 MGHDK and CDR2 SYGVNS. This chain's CDR3 is CASMANTEAFF. Written as DNA, the CDR3 is TGTGCCAGCATGGCGAACACTGAAGCTTTCTTT.

This clonotype has ten or more counts. The chain recombines TRBV19 with TRBJ2-7; perhaps TRBD2 as D (5 bases). Per the germline V gene, CDR1 is LNHDA and CDR2 is SQIVND (reference sequence). V was shortened by 3 bases and J by 3 bases, with 9 bases between the two germline ends. The CDR3 is 13 residues long. The CDR3 DNA follows: TGTGCCAGTAGTATGGGAGACATCTACGAGCAGTACTTC. It encodes CASSMGDIYEQYF.

The gene calls are TRBV11-2 and TRBJ2-1; D unclear. Germline V gene lookup returns CDR1 SGHAT and CDR2 FQNNGV. This CDR3 region has 13 residues. Trimming pared 2 bases from V and 2 bases from J, leaving 4 bases between. CDR3 coding DNA: TGTGCCAGCAGCTTAAGGGCCTACAATGAGCAGTTCTTC. It translates to CASSLRAYNEQFF. Using reference TRBV11-2 and TRBJ2-1 for the parts outside the CDR3, the full variable domain is EAGVAQSPRYKIIEKRQSVAFWCNPISGHATLYWYQQILGQGPKLLIQFQNNGVVDDSQLPKDRFSAERLKGVDSTLKIQPAKLEDSAVYLCASSLRAYNEQFFGPGTRLTVL.

This clonotype occurred many times. The chain links TRBV11-2 to TRBJ2-1; maybe TRBD2 (7 bases). This CDR3 comprises 14 residues. The V end was cut by 5 bases, the J end by 7 bases, with 15 bases between. Germline V lookup: CDR1 SGHAT, CDR2 FQNNGV. In nucleotides, the CDR3 is TGTGCCAGCAGCATACGGGGGGCGCGGAATGAGCAGTTCTTC. Protein: CASSIRGARNEQFF.

There are many counts of this clonotype. The rearrangement uses TRBV6-1 and TRBJ2-3, with 9 bases identical to TRBD1. CDR3 size: 16 residues. V was clipped by 1 base and J by 8 bases; unmatched bases: 10. The V gene's germline CDR1 is MNHNS and CDR2 SASEGT. The CDR3 region is CASSEDTGTGWATQYF. As DNA, the CDR3 is TGTGCCAGCAGTGAAGACACCGGGACAGGGTGGGCTACGCAGTATTTT.

The genes are TRBV19 and TRBJ1-1, with D perhaps matching TRBD1 (6 bases). From germline, CDR1 is LNHDA and CDR2 SQIVND (reference sequence). V was shortened by 3 bases and J by 4 bases, with 12 bases between the two germline ends. The CDR3 consists of 14 residues. The CDR3 nucleotides read TGTGCCAGTAGTATGGTACAGGGTAGCACTGAAGCTTTCTTT. It is translated as CASSMVQGSTEAFF.

This clonotype appeared many times. The chain couples TRBV9 to TRBJ2-2, with D possibly TRBD1 on 6 matching bases. Germline values: CDR1 SGDLS, CDR2 YYNGEE. Between the trimmed V and J ends, which lost 3 bases and 4 bases, there was a span of 7 bases. This CDR3 has 13 residues. The CDR3 spells CASSGRGTGELFF. The CDR3 DNA follows: TGTGCCAGCAGCGGCAGGGGCACCGGGGAGCTGTTTTTT. Variable domain in full (rest from reference TRBV9 and TRBJ2-2): DSGVTQTPKHLITATGQRVTLRCSPRSGDLSVYWYQQSLDQGLQFLIQYYNGEERAKGNILERFSAQQFPDLHSELNLSSLELGDSALYFCASSGRGTGELFFGEGSRLTVL.

This clonotype was counted ten times or more. The V gene is TRBV10-1, the J gene TRBJ2-1; 7 positions match TRBD1. Trimming at V came to 10 bases and at J to 8 bases, leaving 5 bases not matched to a gene. The germline V gene encodes CDR1 WNHNN and CDR2 SYGVQD (reference sequence). The CDR3 extends over 11 amino acids. The CDR3 here is CAKGAHYEQFF. The CDR3, as DNA: TGCGCCAAGGGGGCACACTATGAGCAGTTCTTC.

This clonotype was picked up many times. The V gene is TRBV9, the J gene TRBJ2-7; no clear D. The CDR3 contains 12 residues. Per the germline V gene, CDR1 is SGDLS and CDR2 is YYNGEE. Trimming shortened V by 3 bases and J by 4 bases, and 8 bases separated the two germline ends. The CDR3 protein is CASSADGYEQYF. The CDR3 bases are TGTGCCAGCAGCGCAGACGGGTACGAGCAGTACTTC.

In this sample, this clonotype turned up many times. This CDR3 reads CASSLWDVETQYF. CDR3 in DNA: TGTGCCAGCAGCTTATGGGACGTTGAGACCCAGTACTTC. The V and J genes are TRBV7-2 and TRBJ2-5; D possibly matches TRBD1 or TRBD2 (5 bases each). The CDR3 spans 13 residues. The V end was cut by 2 bases, the J end by 5 bases, with 9 bases between. CDR1 is SGHTA and CDR2 is FQGNSA in the germline V gene. Filled out from reference TRBV7-2 and TRBJ2-5, the complete variable domain reads GAGVSQSPSNKVTEKGKDVELRCDPISGHTALYWYRQSLGQGLEFLIYFQGNSAPDKSGLPSDRFSAERTGGSVSTLTIQRTQQEDSAVYLCASSLWDVETQYFGPGTRLLVL.

This clonotype appeared many times. The chain's CDR3 is CSVEGGPSGRVILNYNEQFF. CDR3 in DNA: TGCAGCGTTGAAGGTGGGCCTAGCGGGAGAGTTATTCTCAACTACAATGAGCAGTTCTTC. The chain carries TRBV29-1 and TRBJ2-1; 10 nucleotides agree with TRBD2. CDR1 and CDR2 from the germline V gene are SQVTM and ANQGSEA. Trimming removed 1 base from V and 3 bases from J; junction bases left unmatched: 18. The CDR3 runs 20 residues.

This clonotype appeared many times. The CDR3 coding sequence is TGTGCCAGCTCAGAAGACAGGACCCTTGGGAGCAATCAGCCCCAGCATTTT. It codes for CASSEDRTLGSNQPQHF. The chain recombines TRBV18 with TRBJ1-5; D might be TRBD1 (6 bases). The CDR3 runs 17 residues. The germline V gene encodes CDR1 KGHSH and CDR2 LQKENI. Trimming left V 5 bases short and J 1 base short, with 18 bases between.

This clonotype was picked up many times. The V gene is TRBV15, the J gene TRBJ2-7; a possible D gene is TRBD1 (5 bases). The CDR3 is made up of 12 amino acids. Looked up from germline, CDR1 is LNHNV and CDR2 is YYDKDF (reference sequence). V was shortened by 5 bases and J by 13 bases, with 18 bases between the two germline ends. CDR3 sequence reads: CATSPGLSVFYF. The CDR3 region has the DNA TGTGCCACCAGCCCAGGGCTGTCGGTGTTCTACTTC.

This clonotype was detected ten times or more. This chain joins TRBV14 and TRBJ2-1, with a possible D match to TRBD2 (5 bases). The CDR3 has 13 amino acids. Trimming cost V 9 bases and J 0 bases, with 9 bases left between them. Germline V gene lookup returns CDR1 SGHDN and CDR2 FVKESK. The CDR3 loop reads CASTGSSYNEQFF. The CDR3 bases are TGTGCCAGTACGGGGAGCTCCTACAATGAGCAGTTCTTC.